What follows are 17 T cell receptor beta chains derived from one specimen sequenced in a study of a mutant IDH1 vaccine in newly diagnosed glioma. No antigens are known for them. As to time point: week 35, safety follow-up. Every single dose of the vaccine, 300 ug of mutant IDH1 20-mer peptide, came with topical imiquimod. Repertoires were generated with immunoSEQ multiplex PCR, while TCRdb's copy carries only in-frame clones and drops some. The data show 35,000 to 50,000 clones, with roughly four fifths seen just once and 4.5% to 5.5% held by the top ten. The sequencing used PBMCs, collected from a glioma patient whose treatment included an IDH1 peptide vaccine. The receptor set was obtained from a woman between 50 and 59 years old with glioma.

A single count supports this clone. The V call is TRBV5-6, the J call TRBJ1-2, with D perhaps matching TRBD1 (6 bases). The CDR3 extends over 15 amino acids. Germline V gene data show CDR1 as SGHDT and CDR2 as YYEEEE. V was trimmed by 0 bases and J by 4 bases, leaving 13 bases between them. The CDR3 DNA sequence: TGTGCCAGCAGCTTGGACGTGTCAGGGGCCTATGGCTACACCTTC. Its translation: CASSLDVSGAYGYTF.

V gene TRBV19 combines with J gene TRBJ1-1, with D perhaps TRBD1 (6 bases). Germline CDR1 is LNHDA and CDR2 is SQIVND (reference sequence). CDR3 length: 13 amino acids. Deletions cut 5 bases from V and 8 bases from J, with 15 bases between. The CDR3 protein is CASSPTTGLEAFF. CDR3 coding DNA: TGTGCCAGTAGTCCTACGACAGGACTAGAAGCTTTCTTT.

The chain combines TRBV5-4 with TRBJ1-2; 9 nucleotides align to TRBD1. V was pared by 3 bases and J by 7 bases, with 1 base of the junction left unmatched. CDR1 is SGHNT, CDR2 YYREEE, per germline (reference sequence). This CDR3 is built from 12 residues. CDR3 nucleotide sequence: TGTGCCAGCAGCTCACAGGGGGCTGGCTACACCTTC. It yields the protein CASSSQGAGYTF. The complete variable domain, with remaining parts taken from reference TRBV5-4 and TRBJ1-2, reads ETGVTQSPTHLIKTRGQQVTLRCSSQSGHNTVSWYQQALGQGPQFIFQYYREEENGRGNFPPRFSGLQFPNYSSELNVNALELDDSALYLCASSSQGAGYTFGSGTRLTVV.

The genes are TRBV6-5 and TRBJ2-7; TRBD2 matches 7 bases. Germline CDR1 is MNHEY and CDR2 is SVGAGI. The CDR3 extends over 14 amino acids. Trimming removed 5 bases from V and 4 bases from J; junction bases left unmatched: 8. DNA for the CDR3: TGTGCCAGCAGTGTGGGGGGGGGTAGGTACGAGCAGTACTTC. This translates into CASSVGGGRYEQYF.

This clone appeared a single time. The J gene is TRBJ1-2, the V gene TRBV6-1; D uncertain. V was trimmed by 8 bases and J by 6 bases, leaving 13 bases between them. Germline loops: CDR1 MNHNS, CDR2 SASEGT. The CDR3 length is 12 residues. CDR3 nucleotides: TGTGCCAGCCTTAGGTGGAATGATGGCTACACCTTC. It encodes CASLRWNDGYTF.

V gene TRBV5-1 combines with J gene TRBJ2-7; 7 nucleotides agree with TRBD1. After removal of 4 bases from V and 0 bases from J, the junction contained 7 bases not matched to a gene. The CDR3 contains 15 residues. The germline V gene has CDR1 SGHRS and CDR2 YFSETQ. The CDR3 nucleotides read TGCGCCAGCAGCCGGGACAGCTCTGTCTCCTACGAGCAGTACTTC. As protein: CASSRDSSVSYEQYF.

J is TRBJ1-1 and V is TRBV25-1; D might be TRBD1 (6 bases). CDR3 size: 14 residues. Per the germline V gene, CDR1 is MGHDK and CDR2 is SYGVNS. Trimming removed 6 bases from V and 1 base from J, with 12 bases in between. The CDR3 sequence: CASRTGRRNTEAFF. The CDR3 DNA reads TGTGCCAGCAGGACAGGCCGGAGGAACACTGAAGCTTTCTTT. Filled out from reference TRBV25-1 and TRBJ1-1, the complete variable domain reads EADIYQTPRYLVIGTGKKITLECSQTMGHDKMYWYQQDPGMELHLIHYSYGVNSTEKGDLSSESTVSRIRTEHFPLTLESARPSHTSQYLCASRTGRRNTEAFFGQGTRLTVV.

J is TRBJ1-1 and V is TRBV28; D is perhaps TRBD1 (5 bases). The CDR3 length is 14 residues. CDR1 and CDR2 from the germline V gene are MDHEN and SYDVKM. The V end lost 6 bases, the J end lost 3 bases, and 14 bases lay between the germline ends. DNA for the CDR3: TGTGCCAGCAGCCCCCCCAGGGATTACACTGAAGCTTTCTTT. The encoded protein is CASSPPRDYTEAFF. The full variable domain, rest sourced from reference TRBV28 and TRBJ1-1, is DVKVTQSSRYLVKRTGEKVFLECVQDMDHENMFWYRQDPGLGLRLIYFSYDVKMKEKGDIPEGYSVSREKKERFSLILESASTNQTSMYLCASSPPRDYTEAFFGQGTRLTVV.

The chain employs TRBV5-4 and TRBJ2-7; TRBD1 or TRBD2 may be the D gene (5 bases each). V was pared by 5 bases and J by 3 bases, with 15 bases between. Germline values: CDR1 SGHNT, CDR2 YYREEE (reference sequence). This CDR3 has 14 amino acids. The CDR3 reads CASRIRDGRYEQYF. The CDR3 nucleotides read TGTGCCAGCAGGATCCGGGACGGACGCTACGAGCAGTACTTC.

The gene calls are TRBV7-2 and TRBJ1-2; possibly TRBD1 for D (6 bases). V shed 1 base and J shed 5 bases, with 20 bases lying between them. The CDR3 contains 17 residues. The germline V gene encodes CDR1 SGHTA and CDR2 FQGNSA. The chain's CDR3 is CASSLVVGDKGQYGYTF. CDR3 DNA sequence: TGTGCCAGCAGCTTAGTAGTTGGGGACAAAGGACAATATGGCTACACCTTC.

The chain links TRBV5-4 to TRBJ2-2, with TRBD1 matching 8 bases. The V gene end was trimmed by 0 bases and the J gene end by 5 bases; junction bases not matched to a gene: 6. Germline V lookup: CDR1 SGHNT, CDR2 YYREEE (reference sequence). This CDR3 comprises 16 residues. CDR3 DNA: TGTGCCAGCAGCTTGGGGCAGGGGGCCGGAACCGGGGAGCTGTTTTTT. It codes for CASSLGQGAGTGELFF.

The rearrangement joins TRBV30 to TRBJ2-5; 8 bases are shared with TRBD2. Germline CDR1 and CDR2: GTSNPN and SVGIG (reference sequence). The CDR3 has 15 amino acids. Losses at the gene ends were 1 base for V and 2 bases for J; bases not matched to a gene: 6. CDR3 sequence (DNA): TGTGCCTGGAGTGAATTAGCGGGGAAACAAGAGACCCAGTACTTC. Translated, it gives CAWSELAGKQETQYF.

The V call is TRBV30, the J call TRBJ2-7; maybe TRBD2 (6 bases). CDR3 size: 13 residues. The V and J ends lost 2 bases and 7 bases respectively, with 15 bases between them. Germline V lookup: CDR1 GTSNPN, CDR2 SVGIG (reference sequence). The CDR3 DNA is TGTGCCTGGAGTTCGGCGGGTCGGGGGGAGCAGTACTTC. Translated, it gives CAWSSAGRGEQYF.

The V gene is TRBV5-1, the J gene TRBJ2-5, with 7 bases fitting TRBD2. There are 17 residues in the CDR3. V shed 4 bases, J shed 0 bases, and the junction held 12 bases outside the gene matches. Germline V CDR1 and CDR2: SGHRS, YFSETQ. Here the CDR3 reads CASSPATSRFHQETQYF. The CDR3 DNA reads as TGCGCCAGCAGCCCAGCGACTAGCCGCTTCCACCAAGAGACCCAGTACTTC.

This clone came up a few times. V usage is TRBV2 and J usage is TRBJ2-3; 9 nucleotides agree with TRBD2. CDR1 is SNHLY and CDR2 is FYNNEI in the germline V gene. V gave up 7 bases and J gave up 5 bases; unmatched junction bases: 7. The CDR3 sequence is 14 residues long. CDR3 DNA: TGTGCCAGCAAGAGGGGCGGGGGGGTAGATACGCAGTATTTT. Its translation: CASKRGGGVDTQYF.

This clone was found once. The rearrangement links TRBV9 to TRBJ1-2; the D is unclear. CDR1 SGDLS and CDR2 YYNGEE come from the germline V gene. CDR3 length: 13 residues. Trimming took off 0 bases at V and 6 bases at J, with 9 bases between the two ends. In DNA, the CDR3 is TGTGCCAGCAGCGTAGACCTGGGCGATGGCTACACCTTC. This gives the protein CASSVDLGDGYTF.

The J gene is TRBJ1-5, the V gene TRBV7-9, with D uncertain. V lost 5 bases to trimming and J lost 3 bases, with 5 bases between them. Per the germline V gene, CDR1 is SEHNR and CDR2 is FQNEAQ (reference sequence). The CDR3 is 12 amino acids. CDR3 coding DNA: TGTGCCAGCAGCGTAGACAATCAGCCCCAGCATTTT. It specifies CASSVDNQPQHF.